These T cell receptor beta chains were read from a single sample in a study of Ad26.COV2.S vaccination and SARS-CoV-2 variants. The assay was immunoSEQ multiplex PCR, and TCRdb's table has in-frame clones only and misses some. The data show a few hundred thousand clones, with over 75% seen just once and around 3.6% held by the top ten. The sample was peripheral blood, taken in a trial of Ad26.COV2.S vaccine versus placebo. These receptors were collected from a person aged 18 to 59 who received the Ad26.COV2.S COVID-19 vaccine or a placebo. CDR3s include the opening cysteine and the closing phenylalanine or tryptophan. The D gene is left open where the match is weak. Part of the rows lack a size; the others show once, few, many or a class for expanded clones.

TRBV5-1	NA	NA	TRBJ1-1	CASSSGVNTEAFF	TGCGCCAGCAGCTCAGGGGTGAACACTGAAGCTTTCTTT
TRBV6-5	NA	few	TRBJ1-1	CASRQGGAAHEAFF	TGTGCCAGCAGACAAGGGGGTGCGGCTCATGAAGCTTTCTTT
TRBV9	NA	NA	TRBJ2-1	CASSHGDEQFF	TGTGCCAGCAGCCACGGTGATGAGCAGTTCTTC
TRBV28	NA	few	TRBJ2-7	CASSFVADSAYEQYF	TGTGCCAGCAGTTTCGTAGCGGACAGCGCCTACGAGCAGTACTTC
TRBV6-5	TRBD1	NA	TRBJ1-1	CASIRGREGTEAFF	TGTGCCAGCATCAGGGGGCGCGAGGGCACTGAAGCTTTCTTT
TRBV11-2	NA	NA	TRBJ2-7	CASSLGAGNNYEQYF	TGTGCCAGCAGCTTAGGGGCAGGGAATAACTACGAGCAGTACTTC
TRBV7-3	NA	NA	TRBJ1-1	CASSPTGLAEAFF	TGTGCCAGCAGCCCCACGGGTTTGGCTGAAGCTTTCTTT
TRBV27	TRBD2	NA	TRBJ2-1	CASSGFSGGIYNEQFF	TGTGCCAGCAGCGGATTTAGCGGGGGGATCTACAATGAGCAGTTCTTC
TRBV2	NA	NA	TRBJ2-7	CASKRTLEGQPSYEQYF	TGTGCCAGCAAAAGGACGTTGGAGGGACAGCCGTCCTACGAGCAGTACTTC
TRBV19	TRBD1	NA	TRBJ2-1	CASSIPGQGSYNEQFF	TGTGCCAGTAGTATTCCGGGACAGGGTTCCTACAATGAGCAGTTCTTC
TRBV27	NA	NA	TRBJ1-6	CASSWQGKSPLHF	TGTGCCAGCAGTTGGCAGGGGAAATCACCCCTCCACTTT
TRBV5-6	NA	NA	TRBJ1-1	CASTPLGGLFGTEAFF	TGTGCCAGCACTCCCCTGGGGGGCCTCTTTGGCACTGAAGCTTTCTTT
TRBV2	TRBD1	NA	TRBJ2-5	CASSARQGANVEETQYF	TGTGCCAGCAGTGCGAGACAGGGGGCGAATGTCGAAGAGACCCAGTACTTC
TRBV19	NA	NA	TRBJ1-1	CASSIGLGASTEAFF	TGTGCCAGTAGTATAGGATTGGGGGCGAGCACTGAAGCTTTCTTT
TRBV27	TRBD2	NA	TRBJ2-2	CASSPQRGRMAGELFF	TGTGCCAGCAGCCCTCAGCGGGGCCGGATGGCCGGGGAGCTGTTTTTT
TRBV7-2	NA	NA	TRBJ2-6	CATGTGANVLTF	TGTGCTACAGGGACTGGGGCCAACGTCCTGACTTTC
TRBV6-5	NA	NA	TRBJ1-2	CASSYGGSYGYTF	TGTGCCAGCAGTTACGGGGGCAGCTATGGCTACACCTTC
TRBV3-1/TRBV3-2	NA	NA	TRBJ2-3	CASSQLSTDTQYF	TGTGCCAGCAGCCAATTATCCACAGATACGCAGTATTTT
TRBV9	NA	NA	TRBJ2-3	CASSPSPGVGADTQYF	TGTGCCAGCAGCCCATCCCCCGGGGTTGGAGCAGATACGCAGTATTTT
TRBV6-1	TRBD1	once	TRBJ1-2	CASSERQGDYGYTF	TGTGCCAGCAGTGAAAGACAGGGGGACTATGGCTACACCTTC
TRBV20-1	NA	NA	TRBJ2-1	CSASTPGKKDEQFF	TGCAGTGCTAGTACGCCAGGGAAGAAGGATGAGCAGTTCTTC
TRBV3-1/TRBV3-2	TRBD1	once	TRBJ2-7	CASSPGTGKTYEQYF	TGTGCCAGCAGCCCCGGGACAGGGAAAACCTACGAGCAGTACTTC
TRBV5-4	NA	NA	TRBJ2-1	CASSLGENEQFF	TGTGCCAGCAGCTTGGGGGAGAATGAGCAGTTCTTC
TRBV12-1	NA	NA	TRBJ1-5	CASSFGGRVDQPQHF	TGTGCCAGCAGCTTTGGGGGCAGGGTAGATCAGCCCCAGCATTTT
TRBV6-2/TRBV6-3	NA	once	TRBJ2-3	CASSRDHTSTDTQYF	TGTGCCAGCAGCAGGGACCACACTAGCACAGATACGCAGTATTTT
TRBV29-1	NA	NA	TRBJ2-3	CSVQTRLAHTDTQYF	TGCAGCGTTCAAACCCGGCTAGCCCACACAGATACGCAGTATTTT
TRBV7-9	NA	NA	TRBJ2-5	CASSLTLQQETQYF	TGTGCCAGCAGCTTAACGTTACAGCAAGAGACCCAGTACTTC
TRBV6-5	NA	few	TRBJ2-7	CASSPPGRHEQYF	TGTGCCAGCAGCCCCCCGGGCAGACACGAGCAGTACTTC
TRBV9	NA	NA	TRBJ2-1	CASSDMYETAGGDEQFF	TGTGCCAGCAGCGACATGTATGAGACAGCTGGAGGTGATGAGCAGTTCTTC
TRBV13	TRBD1	NA	TRBJ2-7	CASQGRGGTGSYEQYF	TGTGCCAGCCAGGGACGGGGCGGGACAGGGAGCTACGAGCAGTACTTC
TRBV7-9	NA	NA	TRBJ1-1	CASSQNRNTEAFF	TGTGCCAGCAGCCAAAATCGGAACACTGAAGCTTTCTTT
TRBV12-3/TRBV12-4	NA	NA	TRBJ1-3	CASSLSGNTIYF	TGTGCCAGCAGTTTGTCTGGAAACACCATATATTTT
TRBV3-1/TRBV3-2	TRBD1	NA	TRBJ1-5	CASSRGTGSWPHQPQHF	TGTGCCAGCAGCCGGGGGACAGGCTCCTGGCCACACCAGCCCCAGCATTTT
TRBV21-1	NA	NA	TRBJ1-5	CASSKALRVGNQPQHF	TGTGCCAGCAGCAAAGCTCTTCGGGTCGGGAATCAGCCCCAGCATTTT
TRBV6-6	NA	few	TRBJ2-2	CASTGGTIPGELFF	TGTGCCAGCACCGGAGGAACCATTCCCGGGGAGCTGTTTTTT
TRBV7-9	TRBD1	NA	TRBJ1-4	CASSSDREGNEKLFF	TGTGCCAGCAGCTCAGACAGGGAGGGTAATGAAAAACTGTTTTTT
TRBV6-6	NA	NA	TRBJ1-3	CASRLGGGNTIYF	TGTGCCAGCCGGTTGGGGGGTGGAAACACCATATATTTT